This TCR beta chain was documented in a study of blood T cell repertoires in COVID-19. On the study more broadly: Collection of acute and convalescent COVID-19 samples took place in the United States, Italy and Spain. PBMCs, B-cell-depleted T cells, or T cells provided the cDNA or gDNA that made up the material.

Authors' data handling: The assay estimated nucleated cells by amplifying reference gene primers. The method was immunoSEQ multiplex PCR; TCRdb's version includes in-frame clones alone and lacks a portion of them. V and J calls and clone size are given by that table; D and trimming were obtained from the DNA. The data contain some 100,000 clones, more than 60% of them seen just once; the ten biggest clones take up about 2.7%. The CDR3 is 15 residues long. Trimming took 6 bases from V and 5 from J, leaving 19 bases between them. Germline V gene data show CDR1 as ENHRY and CDR2 as SYGVKD. Sequenced input: peripheral blood. The source is a man between 50 and 59 years old with acute or convalescent COVID-19. The chain uses TRBV10-3 and TRBJ2-5, with a weak D call TRBD1 (6 bases). CDR3 nucleotide sequence: TGTGCCATCAGCCTAGGGACAAGGAATACCGAGACCCAGTACTTC. Translated: CAISLGTRNTETQYF.